A selection of T cell receptor beta chains follows, all from one sample in a study of blood T cell repertoires in COVID-19. This table comes from immunoSEQ multiplex PCR, and its TCRdb copy is limited to in-frame clones, with some not included. The data hold more than 300,000 clones, with 90% observed a single time. Sequenced material: PBMCs or T cells enriched from blood (not recorded which). The receptor set was obtained from a woman aged 25-40 years who had been exposed to COVID-19. Each CDR3 is given with its conserved first and last residue. A D gene is named only where the DNA matches it firmly.

d_gene: .
v_gene: TRBV5-8
CDR3aa: CASSPRGMNTEAFF

d_gene: TRBD2
v_gene: TRBV7-2
CDR3aa: CASSAAAGTSIEQYF

d_gene: TRBD1
v_gene: TRBV5-1
CDR3aa: CASSSQGYGYTF

d_gene: .
v_gene: TRBV4-1
CDR3aa: CASSQSGVEGEKLFF

d_gene: .
v_gene: TRBV4-1
CDR3aa: CASSQVLAESYEQYF

d_gene: TRBD2
v_gene: TRBV7-3
CDR3aa: CASSSSGGAGEQFF

d_gene: .
v_gene: TRBV7-6
CDR3aa: CASSRDLQETQYF

d_gene: TRBD1
v_gene: TRBV5-5
CDR3aa: CASSPGTGMDGYTF

d_gene: TRBD1
v_gene: TRBV4-1
CDR3aa: CASSANRGYAEAFF

d_gene: TRBD1
v_gene: TRBV7-9
CDR3aa: CASSPVQGIYNSPLHF

d_gene: TRBD2
v_gene: TRBV2
CDR3aa: CASKGGSSYNEQFF

d_gene: .
v_gene: TRBV5-1
CDR3aa: CASSLGVRLNEKLFF

d_gene: TRBD2
v_gene: TRBV5-1
CDR3aa: CASRKPGGAYNEQFF

d_gene: .
v_gene: TRBV9
CDR3aa: CASSPPARGNTEAFF

d_gene: TRBD2
v_gene: TRBV5-4
CDR3aa: CASSQRLGGDHSYEQYF

d_gene: .
v_gene: TRBV7-2
CDR3aa: CASSFGRRISDTQYF

d_gene: TRBD1
v_gene: TRBV18
CDR3aa: CASSPRDRASPLHF

d_gene: TRBD2
v_gene: TRBV9
CDR3aa: CASSFGTSGQETQYF

d_gene: TRBD2
v_gene: TRBV7-6
CDR3aa: CASMGGGTAPSYEQYF

d_gene: .
v_gene: TRBV28
CDR3aa: CASSSDRGPWRTEAFF

d_gene: .
v_gene: TRBV7-9
CDR3aa: CASSRGTLRTDTQYF

d_gene: TRBD2
v_gene: TRBV9
CDR3aa: CASSVSSGGGYEQYF

d_gene: .
v_gene: TRBV19
CDR3aa: CASISGVRAFF

d_gene: .
v_gene: TRBV4-3
CDR3aa: CASSQDVGPRGHGYTF

d_gene: .
v_gene: TRBV5-1
CDR3aa: CASSTRTAYGYTF

d_gene: TRBD2
v_gene: TRBV5-4
CDR3aa: CASSPRGETYNEQFF

d_gene: .
v_gene: TRBV6-5
CDR3aa: CATLSGANVLTF

d_gene: TRBD1
v_gene: TRBV2
CDR3aa: CASRGQTGGRLPLHF

d_gene: .
v_gene: TRBV6-6
CDR3aa: CASSYSGTPSTDTQYF

d_gene: .
v_gene: TRBV27
CDR3aa: CASSFQQLNTEAFF

d_gene: .
v_gene: TRBV29-1
CDR3aa: CSALGAGPTSNYGYTF

d_gene: .
v_gene: TRBV5-1
CDR3aa: CASSPGTLFGNEQFF

d_gene: TRBD1
v_gene: TRBV14
CDR3aa: CASSPTGNQPQHF

d_gene: .
v_gene: TRBV19
CDR3aa: CASSISRDRPSYYGYTF

d_gene: TRBD2
v_gene: TRBV5-1
CDR3aa: CASSPAAGLAGSGGELFF

d_gene: TRBD1
v_gene: TRBV6-5
CDR3aa: CASRRDRDFYEQYF

d_gene: .
v_gene: TRBV7-9
CDR3aa: CASSLDRVNSPLHF

d_gene: .
v_gene: TRBV6-1
CDR3aa: CASSESTTYNYGYTF

d_gene: .
v_gene: TRBV6-2/TRBV6-3
CDR3aa: CASSEGNYGYTF

d_gene: TRBD1
v_gene: TRBV9
CDR3aa: CASSAGARTGICWYF

d_gene: .
v_gene: TRBV11-2
CDR3aa: CASSFFPKGQLTGELFF

d_gene: .
v_gene: TRBV12-3/TRBV12-4
CDR3aa: CATVRDSNQPQHF

d_gene: .
v_gene: TRBV29-1
CDR3aa: CSVERGGEEKLFF

d_gene: .
v_gene: TRBV18
CDR3aa: CASLNQETYEQYF

d_gene: .
v_gene: TRBV24-1
CDR3aa: CATSDLWGGYTF

d_gene: .
v_gene: TRBV9
CDR3aa: CASSPSTGLSYNEQFF

d_gene: .
v_gene: TRBV21-1
CDR3aa: CASRGAAGPHQPQHF

d_gene: .
v_gene: TRBV19
CDR3aa: CASSTPGRKTEAFF

d_gene: .
v_gene: TRBV19
CDR3aa: CASSALGGSSYNSPLHF

d_gene: TRBD1
v_gene: TRBV7-9
CDR3aa: CASSRRTGETWPYNSPLHF

d_gene: .
v_gene: TRBV4-1
CDR3aa: CASSQDRGIGTEAFF

d_gene: TRBD1
v_gene: TRBV10-3
CDR3aa: CAISESQGAMNTEAFF

d_gene: .
v_gene: TRBV18
CDR3aa: CASSHREKGRSYNEQFF